Shown below are 10 T cell receptor beta chains from a single sample sequenced in a study of STAT3 mutations in large granular lymphocyte leukemia. Study findings and constraints: Every T-cell large granular lymphocyte leukemia patient had at least one immunodominant TCR beta clonotype.

For these TCRs, the target antigens are not known. Assay: immunoSEQ multiplex PCR; the TCRdb copy retains only in-frame clones and omits some. The data contain tens of thousands of clones, around 80% of them seen just once; the ten biggest clones take up 0.4% to 0.55%. Sequences were obtained from PBMCs. The receptors here all came from a human donor with T large granular lymphocyte leukemia. Some clones in this sample may be carry-over from other donors' samples.

The V call is TRBV4-1, the J call TRBJ1-5, with D unresolved. V lost 1 base, J lost 0 bases, and 10 bases lay in between. The V gene's germline CDR1 is MGHRA and CDR2 YSYEKL. CDR3 length: 16 residues. As DNA, the CDR3 is TGCGCCAGCAGCCAAGGTGGAGGCGTTAGCAATCAGCCCCAGCATTTT. Its translation: CASSQGGGVSNQPQHF.

J is TRBJ2-5 and V is TRBV5-6; TRBD1 agrees at 7 bases. V dropped 4 bases and J dropped 7; count of bases not matched to a gene: 13. The CDR3 runs to 15 residues. Germline CDR1 is SGHDT and CDR2 is YYEEEE. The CDR3 region has the DNA TGTGCCAGCAGCCTAACCCGACAGGGATTAGGGACCCAGTACTTC. The encoded protein is CASSLTRQGLGTQYF.

This clone was observed once. The chain carries TRBV4-2 and TRBJ2-1, with D possibly TRBD1 on 7 matching bases. The germline gives CDR1 LGHNA, CDR2 YNFKEQ. This CDR3 is built from 15 residues. The ends were cut back, 0 bases at V and 7 bases at J, with 13 bases in the middle. CDR3 in DNA: TGTGCCAGCAGCCAAGAGGAGGGGGCTAGGAATGAGCAGTTCTTC. Translation: CASSQEEGARNEQFF.

This chain links TRBV4-1 with TRBJ2-2, with D tentatively TRBD1 or TRBD2 (5 bases each). The CDR3 totals 14 residues. V shed 0 bases and J shed 6 bases, with 8 bases lying between them. Germline V gene sequence: CDR1 MGHRA, CDR2 YSYEKL. As DNA, the CDR3 is TGCGCCAGCAGCCAAGAGGGGGTCCCCGGGGAGCTGTTTTTT. Protein sequence: CASSQEGVPGELFF.

This clone was seen a few times. This chain links TRBV7-2 with TRBJ1-1; D call uncertain. CDR3 length equals 10 residues. The germline CDR1 and CDR2 sequences are SGHTA and FQGNSA. V shed 0 bases and J shed 7 bases, with 0 bases lying between them. CDR3 bases: TGTGCCAGCAGCTTAGCTGAAGCTTTCTTT. Protein sequence: CASSLAEAFF. Filled out from reference TRBV7-2 and TRBJ1-1, the complete variable domain reads GAGVSQSPSNKVTEKGKDVELRCDPISGHTALYWYRQSLGQGLEFLIYFQGNSAPDKSGLPSDRFSAERTGGSVSTLTIQRTQQEDSAVYLCASSLAEAFFGQGTRLTVV.

The V call is TRBV7-2, the J call TRBJ1-6; 8 positions agree with TRBD1. The CDR3 consists of 14 residues. The germline CDR1 and CDR2 sequences are SGHTA and FQGNSA. J gave up 10 bases and V 2 bases, and 4 bases lay outside the gene matches. The CDR3, as DNA: TGTGCCAGCAGCTTACAGGGGGCTGACTCACCCCTCCACTTT. Its translation: CASSLQGADSPLHF. The entire variable domain, with the rest obtained from reference TRBV7-2 and TRBJ1-6, is as follows: GAGVSQSPSNKVTEKGKDVELRCDPISGHTALYWYRQSLGQGLEFLIYFQGNSAPDKSGLPSDRFSAERTGGSVSTLTIQRTQQEDSAVYLCASSLQGADSPLHFGNGTRLTVT.

The chain carries TRBV11-2 and TRBJ2-5; TRBD2 is a possible D gene (5 bases). Trimming left V 5 bases short and J 13 bases short, with 26 bases between. Germline CDR1 SGHAT, CDR2 FQNNGV. The length of the CDR3 is 15 residues. The CDR3 here is CASSGLKKDQEIRYF. In DNA, the CDR3 is TGTGCCAGCAGCGGACTGAAGAAGGATCAAGAGATTCGGTACTTC.

The chain is built from TRBV5-1 and TRBJ1-4; TRBD1 agrees at 8 bases. The CDR3 length is 15 residues. V lost 0 bases, J lost 8 bases, and 6 bases stayed unmatched. Germline CDR1 SGHRS, CDR2 YFSETQ. The CDR3 loop is CASSLGGTGGEKLFF. The CDR3 DNA is TGCGCCAGCAGCTTGGGCGGGACAGGAGGGGAAAAACTGTTTTTT.

The rearrangement uses TRBV4-1 and TRBJ1-1; D might be TRBD1 (5 bases). The germline V gene has CDR1 MGHRA and CDR2 YSYEKL. The germline V and J ends were trimmed by 4 bases and 3 bases, with 18 bases remaining between them. The CDR3 extends over 16 amino acids. The CDR3: CASSPYPGEVDTEAFF. The DNA of the CDR3 is TGCGCCAGCAGCCCGTATCCGGGGGAGGTGGACACTGAAGCTTTCTTT.

The chain is built from TRBV4-1 and TRBJ2-7, with no clear D. V dropped 0 bases and J dropped 3 bases, with 6 bases sitting between them. The CDR3 is 13 residues long. The germline CDR1 and CDR2 sequences are MGHRA and YSYEKL. CDR3 in amino acids: CASSQDGDYEQYV. The CDR3 nucleotides read TGCGCCAGCAGCCAAGATGGGGACTACGAGCAGTACGTC.